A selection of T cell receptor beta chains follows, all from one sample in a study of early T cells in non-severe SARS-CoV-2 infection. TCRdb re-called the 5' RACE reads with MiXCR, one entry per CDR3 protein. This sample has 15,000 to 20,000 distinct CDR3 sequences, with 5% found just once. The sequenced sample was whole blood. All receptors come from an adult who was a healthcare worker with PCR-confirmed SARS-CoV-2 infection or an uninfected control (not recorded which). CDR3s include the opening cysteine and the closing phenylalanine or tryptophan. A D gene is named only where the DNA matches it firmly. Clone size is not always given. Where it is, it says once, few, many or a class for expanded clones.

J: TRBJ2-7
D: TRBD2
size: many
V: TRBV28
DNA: TGTGCCAGCAGTCCCCCAACTAGCGGGGGGTGGTACGAGCAGTACTTC
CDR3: CASSPPTSGGWYEQYF

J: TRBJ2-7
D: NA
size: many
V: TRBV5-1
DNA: TGCGCCAGCAGCTTGGTTGCGGGGCTCTCCTACGAGCAGTACTTC
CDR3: CASSLVAGLSYEQYF

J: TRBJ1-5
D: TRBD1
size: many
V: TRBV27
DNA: TGTGCCAGCGGGGACAGGGGGCCCTTTCAGCCCCAGCATTTT
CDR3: CASGDRGPFQPQHF

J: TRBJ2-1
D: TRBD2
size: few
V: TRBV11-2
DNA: TGTGCCAGCAGCTCTAGAGGACTAGTCAGAGGGAGTGGCAATGAGCAGTTCTTC
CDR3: CASSSRGLVRGSGNEQFF

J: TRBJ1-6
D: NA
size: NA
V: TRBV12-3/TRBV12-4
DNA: TGTGCCAGCAGTTTATCGGGGGCGGGTAATTCACCCCTCCACTTT
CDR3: CASSLSGAGNSPLHF

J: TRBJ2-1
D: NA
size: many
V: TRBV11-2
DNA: TGTGCCAGCAGCTTATGGGGGGTTTCCTACAATGAGCAGTTCTTC
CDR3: CASSLWGVSYNEQFF

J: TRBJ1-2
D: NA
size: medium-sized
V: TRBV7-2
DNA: TGTGCCAGCAGCTTAGGGTCCCTTTCTAACTATGGCTACACCTTC
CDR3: CASSLGSLSNYGYTF

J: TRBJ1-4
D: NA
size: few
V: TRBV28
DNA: TGTGCCAGCAGTTTATCTGAAAAACTGTTTTTT
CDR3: CASSLSEKLFF

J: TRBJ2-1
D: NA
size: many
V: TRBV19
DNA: TGTGCCAGTAGTAAAGGACAGTCCTACAATGAGCAGTTCTTC
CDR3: CASSKGQSYNEQFF

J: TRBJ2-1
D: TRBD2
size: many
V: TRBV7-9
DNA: TGTGCCAGCAGCTTAGGGGGGACTAGCGGGACCCCCCAGAGGGAGCAGTTCTTC
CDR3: CASSLGGTSGTPQREQFF

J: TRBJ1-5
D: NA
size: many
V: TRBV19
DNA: TGTGCCAGTAGTCTTGGGACCTCACGACTTAGCAATCAGCCCCAGCATTTT
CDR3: CASSLGTSRLSNQPQHF

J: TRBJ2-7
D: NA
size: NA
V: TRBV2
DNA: TGTGCCAGCAGTGACGACAGGACATACTACGAGCAGTACTTC
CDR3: CASSDDRTYYEQYF

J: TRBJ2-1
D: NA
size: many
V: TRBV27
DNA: TGTGCCAGCAGTTTATCCCGGACATCTGAGCAGTTCTTC
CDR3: CASSLSRTSEQFF

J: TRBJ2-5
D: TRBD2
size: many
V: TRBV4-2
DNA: TGTGCCAGCAGCCAAAGGGCGGGAGGCCAAGAGACCCAGTACTTC
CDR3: CASSQRAGGQETQYF

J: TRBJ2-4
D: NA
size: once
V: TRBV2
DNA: TGTGCCAGCAGTCCCGCACTCAAGGGGAGAGGCAAAAACATTCAGTACTTC
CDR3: CASSPALKGRGKNIQYF

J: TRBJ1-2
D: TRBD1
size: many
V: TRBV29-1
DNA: TGCAGCGCCGATCGGGACAGCGGGCGTGGCTACACCTTC
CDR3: CSADRDSGRGYTF

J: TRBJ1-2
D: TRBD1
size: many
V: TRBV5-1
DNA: TGCGCCAGCAGCTCGGGACAGCTTAACTATGGCTACACCTTC
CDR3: CASSSGQLNYGYTF

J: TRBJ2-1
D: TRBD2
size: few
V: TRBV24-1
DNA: TGTGCCACCAGGCGGGAGGGCCTAGGTGAGCAGTTCTTC
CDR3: CATRREGLGEQFF

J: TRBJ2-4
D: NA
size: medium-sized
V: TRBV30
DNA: TGTGCCTGGAGTGGCAGGTACATTCAGTACTTC
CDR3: CAWSGRYIQYF

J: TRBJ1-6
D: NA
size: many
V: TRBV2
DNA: TGTGCCAGCAGTCCTCCTACAGGGAGAGATTCACCCCTCCACTTT
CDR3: CASSPPTGRDSPLHF